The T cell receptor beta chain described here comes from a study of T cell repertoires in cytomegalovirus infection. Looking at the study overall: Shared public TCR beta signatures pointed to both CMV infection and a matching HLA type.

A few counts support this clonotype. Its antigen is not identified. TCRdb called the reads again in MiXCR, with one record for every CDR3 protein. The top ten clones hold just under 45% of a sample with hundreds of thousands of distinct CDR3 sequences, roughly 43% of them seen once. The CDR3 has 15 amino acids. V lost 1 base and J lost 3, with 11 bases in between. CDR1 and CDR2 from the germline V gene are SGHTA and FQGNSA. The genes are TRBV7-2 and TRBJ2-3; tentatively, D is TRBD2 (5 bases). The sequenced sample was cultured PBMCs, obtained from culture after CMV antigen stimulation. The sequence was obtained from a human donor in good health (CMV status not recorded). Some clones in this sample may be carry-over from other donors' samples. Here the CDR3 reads CASSLGTSRTDTQYF. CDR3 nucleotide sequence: TGTGCCAGCAGCTTAGGTACTAGTAGGACAGATACGCAGTATTTT.